The 16 T cell receptor beta chains below all came from one sample that was sequenced in a study of blood T cell repertoires in COVID-19. Clones were sequenced by immunoSEQ multiplex PCR, and TCRdb holds only the in-frame ones, with some missing. This repertoire shows about 11,000 clones, approximately 84% found once; its top ten account for 31%. The sequenced sample was peripheral blood. The source is a man over 45 with active COVID-19.

This clone was seen only once. V and J are TRBV11-1 and TRBJ2-5; D is undetermined. The germline V gene has CDR1 SGHAT and CDR2 FQDESV (reference sequence). V lost 3 bases and J lost 0, with 8 bases in between. This CDR3 spans 14 amino acids. Here the CDR3 DNA reads TGTGCCAGCAGCTTTAACAGTTACCAAGAGACCCAGTACTTC. Amino acid sequence: CASSFNSYQETQYF.

This chain links TRBV2 with TRBJ2-1; 10 nucleotides align to TRBD1. The V segment lost 3 bases and the J segment 5 bases; nucleotides outside the gene matches: 7. Germline loops: CDR1 SNHLY, CDR2 FYNNEI. This CDR3 region has 16 residues. CDR3 bases: TGTGCCAGCAGTGACGGTCCCGGGACAGGGGACAATGAGCAGTTCTTC. Translating gives CASSDGPGTGDNEQFF.

The J gene is TRBJ2-7, the V gene TRBV5-1, with D uncertain. CDR1 SGHRS and CDR2 YFSETQ come from the germline V gene. The CDR3 totals 14 residues. Deletions cut 3 bases from V and 2 bases from J, with 12 bases between. The CDR3 region has the DNA TGCGCCAGCAGCTCAGACATAGGAACCTACGAGCAGTACTTC. Its protein is CASSSDIGTYEQYF.

The genes are TRBV6-5 and TRBJ1-1; 9 bases line up with TRBD1. The V gene's germline CDR1 is MNHEY and CDR2 SVGAGI. This CDR3 is built from 15 residues. V shed 5 bases and J 0 bases; nucleotides not matched to a gene: 4. The CDR3 protein is CASSPRTGVNTEAFF. The CDR3 nucleotides read TGTGCCAGCAGTCCGCGGACAGGGGTGAACACTGAAGCTTTCTTT.

The rearrangement links TRBV5-1 to TRBJ1-1; 9 bases fit TRBD1. V was pared by 4 bases and J by 4 bases, with 5 bases of the junction left unmatched. Germline CDR1 SGHRS, CDR2 YFSETQ. The CDR3 is made up of 14 amino acids. CDR3 bases: TGCGCCAGCAGCGGAGGGACAGGGAGCACTGAAGCTTTCTTT. Translation: CASSGGTGSTEAFF.

The chain uses TRBV18 and TRBJ1-2; maybe TRBD1 (5 bases). The V gene's germline CDR1 is KGHSH and CDR2 LQKENI. CDR3 length: 15 residues. V was cut by 0 bases and J by 4 bases, with 12 bases left in between. The CDR3 sequence is CASSPPTDVGYGYTF. The CDR3 bases are TGTGCCAGCTCACCACCGACAGATGTCGGCTATGGCTACACCTTC.

The J gene is TRBJ2-1, the V gene TRBV27, with a possible D match to TRBD2 (6 bases). CDR1 is MNHEY and CDR2 is SMNVEV in the germline V gene (reference sequence). V was cut by 6 bases and J by 8 bases, with 17 bases left in between. The length of the CDR3 is 14 residues. In DNA form, the CDR3 reads TGTGCCAGCAGCCTGACTAGACTCCGGGATGAGCAGTTCTTC. It yields the protein CASSLTRLRDEQFF.

The chain joins TRBV5-1 to TRBJ2-2; perhaps TRBD1 as D (9 bases). Trimming pared 4 bases from V and 1 base from J, leaving 20 bases between. Looked up from germline, CDR1 is SGHRS and CDR2 is YFSETQ. CDR3 length: 18 amino acids. As DNA, the CDR3 is TGCGCCAGCAGCCGATTTGTAGCGGGACAGGGGAACACCGGGGAGCTGTTTTTT. Translation: CASSRFVAGQGNTGELFF.

This clone appeared a single time. The chain couples TRBV6-5 to TRBJ2-1, with TRBD2 identical over 12 bases. CDR1 MNHEY and CDR2 SVGAGI come from the germline V gene. The CDR3 has 15 residues. Germline trimming cut 6 bases from V and 5 bases from J; bases unmatched to any gene: 5. The CDR3 region has the DNA TGTGCCAGCAGCGGACTAGCGGGAAAAAACAATGAGCAGTTCTTC. It encodes CASSGLAGKNNEQFF.

The CDR3 coding sequence is TGTGCCAGCAGCGAATATCGGCGGGACGGGCTCTACGAGCAGTACTTC. This gives the protein CASSEYRRDGLYEQYF. This chain links TRBV6-1 with TRBJ2-7; possible D gene TRBD2, 6 bases. This CDR3 has 16 residues. The V end was cut by 6 bases, the J end by 3 bases, with 21 bases between. Germline V gene sequence: CDR1 MNHNS, CDR2 SASEGT.

The chain joins TRBV6-4 to TRBJ1-2; weak D call: TRBD1 (6 bases). This CDR3 comprises 16 residues. With 8 bases removed from V and 4 bases from J, the gap between germline ends came to 23 bases. Germline lookup yields CDR1 MRHNA and CDR2 SNTAGT. The CDR3 sequence is CASSTGGRPNGYGYTF. The CDR3 DNA reads as TGTGCCAGCTCGACGGGGGGCAGGCCCAATGGCTATGGCTACACCTTC.

This clone was seen a single time. The chain links TRBV5-1 to TRBJ2-1; D is unclear. The germline CDR1 and CDR2 sequences are SGHRS and YFSETQ. CDR3 length equals 15 residues. V dropped 0 bases and J dropped 7 bases, with 14 bases sitting between them. The DNA for the CDR3 is TGCGCCAGCAGCTTGGTTCCTACCCCTCATAATGAGCAGTTCTTC. It translates to CASSLVPTPHNEQFF. The variable domain in full, completed from reference TRBV5-1 and TRBJ2-1, reads KAGVTQTPRYLIKTRGQQVTLSCSPISGHRSVSWYQQTPGQGLQFLFEYFSETQRNKGNFPGRFSGRQFSNSRSEMNVSTLELGDSALYLCASSLVPTPHNEQFFGPGTRLTVL.

The chain combines TRBV3-1 (or the pseudogene TRBV3-2) with TRBJ2-7, with 7 bases matching TRBD1. The V and J ends lost 3 bases and 1 base, in that order; junction bases with no gene match: 3. The CDR3 spans 14 residues. CDR1 LGHDT and CDR2 YNNKEL come from the germline V gene (reference sequence). Written as DNA, the CDR3 is TGTGCCAGCAGCCAGAACAGGGGATCCTACGAGCAGTACTTC. Its translation is CASSQNRGSYEQYF.

This clone was picked up one time. V is TRBV7-9 and J is TRBJ2-3, with D perhaps matching TRBD1 (6 bases). V was trimmed by 1 base and J by 2 bases, leaving 10 bases between them. This CDR3 contains 15 residues. Germline V CDR1 and CDR2: SEHNR, FQNEAQ (reference sequence). CDR3 DNA: TGTGCCAGCAGCTTAGGGGGGCGATCCACAGATACGCAGTATTTT. It is translated as CASSLGGRSTDTQYF.

The genes are TRBV5-5 and TRBJ2-7, with TRBD2 matching over 9 bases. This CDR3 has 17 residues. The germline V gene encodes CDR1 SGHKS and CDR2 YYEKEE (reference sequence). Trimming at V came to 0 bases and at J to 5 bases, leaving 12 bases not matched to a gene. This chain's CDR3 is CASSLGYGGREIDEQYF. CDR3 nucleotide sequence: TGTGCCAGCAGCTTGGGATATGGCGGGAGGGAGATCGACGAGCAGTACTTC.

The chain has TRBV28 and TRBJ2-1; tentative D call: TRBD2 (6 bases). V was trimmed by 2 bases and J by 1 base, leaving 24 bases between them. This CDR3 region has 20 residues. The germline V gene encodes CDR1 MDHEN and CDR2 SYDVKM. The CDR3 sequence: CASSLPPGLDSVLSYNEQFF. CDR3 DNA sequence: TGTGCCAGCAGTTTACCTCCGGGACTCGATTCCGTACTTTCCTACAATGAGCAGTTCTTC.